This is a list of T cell receptor beta chains from one sample in a study of response to subunit inactivated influenza vaccine. Via MiXCR, TCRdb re-called the RT-PCR reads, giving one row per CDR3 protein. The table lists around 750,000 distinct CDR3 sequences, 21% of them singletons. This specimen consisted of PBMCs from blood, obtained more than 4 days after vaccination. Receptors originate from a man aged 45-60 years who received an inactivated influenza vaccine. Each CDR3 is given with its conserved first and last residue. A D gene is named only where the DNA matches it firmly. A row's size may be missing; if present it is once, few, many or a size class.

CDR3 DNA	CDR3 protein	CDR3 length	D gene	clone size	J gene	V gene
TGTGCCAGCAGTGACCGAGAGACAGGGATAAACACTGAAGCTTTCTTT	CASSDRETGINTEAFF	16	TRBD1	few	TRBJ1-1	TRBV6-2/TRBV6-3
TGTGCCAGCAGCTCCCAGACAATCACAGAGACCCAGTACTTC	CASSSQTITETQYF	14	NA	NA	TRBJ2-5	TRBV7-2
TGTGCCAGCAGTTTAAACGACGCGGGCGATACGCAGTATTTT	CASSLNDAGDTQYF	14	NA	few	TRBJ2-3	TRBV12-3/TRBV12-4
TGCGCCAGCAGTATGACCCTCATGGGGTACAATGAGCAGTTCTTC	CASSMTLMGYNEQFF	15	NA	few	TRBJ2-1	TRBV5-1
TGTGCCAGCAGCGTACGGTCTAGCGGGGGGGCCCGGGACACCGGGGAGCTGTTTTTT	CASSVRSSGGARDTGELFF	19	TRBD2	NA	TRBJ2-2	TRBV9
TGTGCCAGCAGTTTCGGGGGAGGATTTGGGGCCAACGTCCTGACTTTC	CASSFGGGFGANVLTF	16	NA	NA	TRBJ2-6	TRBV12-3/TRBV12-4
TGTGCCAGCAGTTTAGGGGCAAGCATGGGGGAGCAGTACTTC	CASSLGASMGEQYF	14	NA	NA	TRBJ2-7	TRBV12-3/TRBV12-4
TGTGCCAGCAGTTACTCCTTGGGCAACTCCTACGAGCAGTACTTC	CASSYSLGNSYEQYF	15	NA	few	TRBJ2-7	TRBV6-5
TGTGCCAGCAGCCCCTACGGACTAGCGGGAGCAGAGACCCAGTACTTC	CASSPYGLAGAETQYF	16	TRBD2	few	TRBJ2-5	TRBV11-2
TGCAGTGCCAAATTGGGGGCTAGCGGGAGCTACGAGCAGTACTTC	CSAKLGASGSYEQYF	15	TRBD2	few	TRBJ2-7	TRBV20-1
TGCGGCCCCCAAACCTACAATGAGCAGTTCTTC	CGPQTYNEQFF	11	NA	few	TRBJ2-1	TRBV20-1
TGCAGTGCTAGATCCTGGGGGGACTACTACAATGAGCAGTTCTTC	CSARSWGDYYNEQFF	15	TRBD2	few	TRBJ2-1	TRBV20-1
TGTGCCAGCAGCCCAACGGGACAGGGGTCCACTGAAGCTTTCTTT	CASSPTGQGSTEAFF	15	TRBD1	many	TRBJ1-1	TRBV11-2
TGTGCCAGCAGTTACTCGTATGGGGGGCCCGAAGCTTTCTTT	CASSYSYGGPEAFF	14	NA	few	TRBJ1-1	TRBV6-5
TGCGCCAGCAGCTGGACAGGATCATGGGAGCAGTTCTTC	CASSWTGSWEQFF	13	TRBD1	NA	TRBJ2-1	TRBV5-1
TGCAGCGTTCTGAATAACTATGGCTACACCTTC	CSVLNNYGYTF	11	NA	NA	TRBJ1-2	TRBV29-1
TGCAGTGCCCACTCCGCGGGGAACACCGGGGAGCTGTTTTTT	CSAHSAGNTGELFF	14	NA	NA	TRBJ2-2	TRBV20-1
TGCAGTGCTAGAGAGGACAGGGGAGCCTACGAGCAGTACTTC	CSAREDRGAYEQYF	14	TRBD1	NA	TRBJ2-7	TRBV20-1
TGTGCCATCAGGAGACAGGGACCCACCGGGGAGCTGTTTTTT	CAIRRQGPTGELFF	14	TRBD1	NA	TRBJ2-2	TRBV10-3
TGCAGTGCTAGCGGGATCTCCTACAATGAGCAGTTCTTC	CSASGISYNEQFF	13	NA	NA	TRBJ2-1	TRBV20-1
TGTGCCAGCAAGAAACAGGGGGCGGCAGTCTACGAGCAGTACTTC	CASKKQGAAVYEQYF	15	TRBD1	NA	TRBJ2-7	TRBV2
TGCAGTGCTCGCGACCCAATCGGGGGCCTCTACAATGAGCAGTTCTTC	CSARDPIGGLYNEQFF	16	NA	few	TRBJ2-1	TRBV20-1
TGCGCCAGCAGCCAAGGTAGCGGGGGCACAGATACGCAGTATTTT	CASSQGSGGTDTQYF	15	TRBD2	many	TRBJ2-3	TRBV4-3
TGTGCCAGCAGCCCCGGGAGCCGACAAGAGACCCAGTACTTC	CASSPGSRQETQYF	14	NA	NA	TRBJ2-5	TRBV7-9
TGTGCCAGCAGCCCTACTGACAAGAGTACGCAGTATTTT	CASSPTDKSTQYF	13	NA	NA	TRBJ2-3	TRBV12-3/TRBV12-4
TGCAGTGCTAAGGGACCTCTCGGCTACGAGCAGTACTTC	CSAKGPLGYEQYF	13	NA	few	TRBJ2-7	TRBV20-1
TGCGCCAGCAGCCTGGGGTTTAACAATGAGCAGTTCTTC	CASSLGFNNEQFF	13	NA	many	TRBJ2-1	TRBV5-1